This TCR beta chain is from a study of cytomegalovirus exposure and HLA in healthy donors. About the research overall: Later, an analysis reported that the 95 to 150 validation repertoires had used the same platform as the approximately 670 first-cohort repertoires.

Produced via immunoSEQ multiplex PCR; TCRdb's table is partial and in-frame only. The sample consists of some 250,000 clones, around 90% of them appearing once. The CDR3 spans 11 residues. V was clipped by 3 bases and J by 8 bases, with 4 bases between them. Germline CDR1 SEHNR, CDR2 FQNEAQ (reference sequence). As for this clone: What it binds is unknown.

The study, taken as a whole, reports: Accounts indicate the classifier identified cytomegalovirus status with strong specificity and sensitivity. Some 150 TCR beta chains were listed as cytomegalovirus-associated.

Sequenced input: PBMCs. The receptor was isolated from a woman between 18 and 30 years old in good health and CMV-seronegative. The gene calls are TRBV7-9 and TRBJ2-2, with unresolved D. DNA for the CDR3: TGTGCCAGCAGCTTCGTAGGGGAGCTGTTTTTT. The encoded protein is CASSFVGELFF.